This T cell receptor (beta chain) was sequenced during a study of T cell changes during pregnancy in multiple sclerosis. V shed 6 bases, J shed 1 base, and the junction held 2 bases outside the gene matches. The CDR3 length is 14 residues. CDR1 is SNHLY and CDR2 is FYNNEI in the germline V gene. Sequencing used immunoSEQ multiplex PCR; TCRdb keeps in-frame clones, though not all of them. The data hold over 55,000 clones, with 85% to 90% observed a single time. The chain uses TRBV2 and TRBJ2-4; 8 nucleotides line up with TRBD1. The material sequenced was peripheral blood, taken after pregnancy. This clonotype originated in a female donor in good health, enrolled as a control in a pregnancy study. In DNA, the CDR3 is TGTGCCAGCAGGACAGGGGTGGCCAAAAACATTCAGTACTTC. It codes for CASRTGVAKNIQYF.